The 3 T cell receptor beta chains below all came from one sample that was sequenced in a study of blood T cell repertoires in COVID-19. Using immunoSEQ multiplex PCR, the repertoire was profiled, and TCRdb retains in-frame clones only, with some absent. The sample records 440,000 or so clones, approximately 89% being singletons. The specimen was peripheral blood. These receptors all stem from a woman aged 35 to 49 with COVID-19, enrolled during active disease.

The chain joins TRBV5-4 to TRBJ1-2; the match to TRBD1 covers 7 bases. The CDR3 is 16 residues long. Germline CDR1 SGHNT, CDR2 YYREEE (reference sequence). V was clipped by 5 bases and J by 0 bases; unmatched bases: 10. CDR3 coding DNA: TGTGCCAGCAGAGCAGGGACAGAGACAGCTAACTATGGCTACACCTTC. Encoded protein: CASRAGTETANYGYTF.

The V call is TRBV28, the J call TRBJ2-1; D is uncertain. This CDR3 spans 12 amino acids. Trimming took 3 bases from V and 13 from J, leaving 13 bases between them. Per germline, CDR1 MDHEN and CDR2 SYDVKM. CDR3 in DNA: TGTGCCAGCAGTTTTGGGCCCTCGGTCCAGTTCTTC. It specifies CASSFGPSVQFF. The complete variable domain, with remaining parts taken from reference TRBV28 and TRBJ2-1, reads DVKVTQSSRYLVKRTGEKVFLECVQDMDHENMFWYRQDPGLGLRLIYFSYDVKMKEKGDIPEGYSVSREKKERFSLILESASTNQTSMYLCASSFGPSVQFFGPGTRLTVL.

The chain couples TRBV19 to TRBJ1-1, with a weak D call TRBD1 (5 bases). This CDR3 has 14 amino acids. Trimming took off 8 bases at V and 0 bases at J, with 13 bases between the two ends. CDR1 LNHDA and CDR2 SQIVND come from the germline V gene (reference sequence). CDR3 region: CASRSRQMNTEAFF. DNA for the CDR3: TGTGCCAGTCGCTCGAGACAGATGAACACTGAAGCTTTCTTT. Full variable domain (missing parts from reference TRBV19 and TRBJ1-1): DGGITQSPKYLFRKEGQNVTLSCEQNLNHDAMYWYRQDPGQGLRLIYYSQIVNDFQKGDIAEGYSVSREKKESFPLTVTSAQKNPTAFYLCASRSRQMNTEAFFGQGTRLTVV.